A single sample is the source of the 22 T cell receptor beta chains below, sequenced in a study of cytomegalovirus exposure and HLA in healthy donors. The PCR was carried out with 60 Vbeta primers and 13 Jbeta primers. Only in-frame clones appear in the TCRdb table, and some are missing; sequencing was by immunoSEQ multiplex PCR. The sample lists roughly 120,000 clones, about 74% seen once, with over 5% in the top ten. Sequenced input: PBMCs. The receptors shown here come from a man aged 40-49 years in good health and CMV-seropositive.

V gene TRBV28 combines with J gene TRBJ1-3, with 9 nucleotides matching TRBD1. Germline CDR1 reads MDHEN; CDR2 reads SYDVKM. The CDR3 is 15 residues long. The ends lost 6 bases at V and 2 bases at J; junction bases unmatched: 5. CDR3: CASRGQGRTGNTIYF. CDR3 DNA sequence: TGTGCCAGCAGAGGACAGGGGAGGACTGGAAACACCATATATTTT.

This clone was seen more than once but under ten times. The V gene is TRBV2, the J gene TRBJ2-2; 7 positions match TRBD1. J was trimmed by 4 bases and V by 4 bases; bases with no gene match: 3. CDR1 and CDR2 from the germline V gene are SNHLY and FYNNEI. This CDR3 contains 14 residues. The CDR3 here is CASSATGVTGELFF. The CDR3 nucleotides are TGTGCCAGCAGTGCTACAGGGGTCACCGGGGAGCTGTTTTTT.

V usage is TRBV5-1 and J usage is TRBJ2-7; D is ambiguous. The CDR3 has 14 residues. Trimming cost V 0 bases and J 4 bases, with 11 bases left between them. In germline, CDR1 is SGHRS, CDR2 YFSETQ. This CDR3 reads CASSLGLGQYEQYF. The CDR3 bases are TGCGCCAGCAGCTTGGGCCTTGGGCAATACGAGCAGTACTTC.

This rearrangement joins TRBV9 to TRBJ1-1; 11 nucleotides line up with TRBD1. Trimming removed 4 bases from V and 1 base from J; junction bases left unmatched: 6. CDR1 is SGDLS and CDR2 is YYNGEE in the germline V gene. The length of the CDR3 is 16 residues. CDR3 in amino acids: CASSTPGTGGNTEAFF. The CDR3 nucleotides are TGTGCCAGCAGCACACCCGGGACAGGGGGGAACACTGAAGCTTTCTTT.

This rearrangement joins TRBV10-3 to TRBJ2-7, with D perhaps TRBD1 (5 bases). Germline values: CDR1 ENHRY, CDR2 SYGVKD. V shed 0 bases and J shed 0 bases, with 9 bases lying between them. This CDR3 is 15 amino acids long. The CDR3 spells CAISESLQDSYEQYF. CDR3 nucleotides: TGTGCCATCAGTGAGTCACTACAGGACTCCTACGAGCAGTACTTC.

In its sample, this clone was seen a few times. The chain uses TRBV7-9 and TRBJ2-7, with D perhaps TRBD1 (5 bases). The CDR3 loop spans 14 amino acids. CDR1 is SEHNR and CDR2 is FQNEAQ in the germline V gene (reference sequence). Trimming pared 4 bases from V and 0 bases from J, leaving 10 bases between. The CDR3 nucleotides read TGTGCCAGCAGCTCCGACAGAAGCTCCTACGAGCAGTACTTC. Residues: CASSSDRSSYEQYF.

V gene TRBV1 combines with J gene TRBJ1-4; the table's D call, TRBD1, has no DNA check behind it. TRBV1 is a pseudogene. This CDR3 is built from 16 residues. The CDR3 DNA follows: TGCACCAGCAGCCAAGGGGGACAGGGGACTAATGAAAAACTGTTTTTT. Amino acids: CTSSQGGQGTNEKLFF.

V gene TRBV7-8 combines with J gene TRBJ1-5; no definite D call. CDR3 size: 12 residues. The germline V gene encodes CDR1 SGHVS and CDR2 FQNEAQ. Trimming cost V 5 bases and J 3 bases, with 5 bases left between them. The CDR3 sequence: CASSPSNQPQHF. The CDR3 nucleotides read TGTGCCAGCAGCCCATCCAATCAGCCCCAGCATTTT.

This clone turned up a few times. This chain uses TRBV2 with TRBJ2-1; 11 bases align to TRBD2. The CDR3 runs 15 residues. The V gene's germline CDR1 is SNHLY and CDR2 FYNNEI. Germline trimming cut 6 bases from V and 9 bases from J; bases unmatched to any gene: 10. The CDR3 region is CASRYLAGGRGEQFF. The CDR3 DNA follows: TGTGCCAGCAGATATCTAGCGGGGGGACGCGGTGAGCAGTTCTTC.

V gene TRBV11-2 combines with J gene TRBJ2-7; D call uncertain. The CDR3 loop spans 13 amino acids. The germline gives CDR1 SGHAT, CDR2 FQNNGV. Trimming cost V 2 bases and J 4 bases, with 9 bases left between them. CDR3 loop: CASSLSRSYEQYF. Here the CDR3 DNA reads TGTGCCAGCAGCTTAAGCCGCTCTTACGAGCAGTACTTC.

This rearrangement joins TRBV21-1 to TRBJ2-5; the D call of TRBD1 is as the table states it, not checked on the DNA. TRBV21-1 is listed as a pseudogene. The CDR3 is 16 amino acids. The CDR3 sequence is CASIRRDRDGGETQYF. As DNA, the CDR3 is TGTGCCAGCATTCGCCGGGACAGGGATGGAGGAGAGACCCAGTACTTC.

This clone has only a few counts. J is TRBJ2-7 and V is TRBV5-4; 8 bases line up with TRBD1. The CDR3 loop spans 15 amino acids. Trimming at V came to 0 bases and at J to 3 bases, leaving 5 bases not matched to a gene. The germline CDR1 and CDR2 sequences are SGHNT and YYREEE (reference sequence). CDR3 DNA: TGTGCCAGCAGCTTGGGGTCAGGGGGCCTCTACGAGCAGTACTTC. Its translation is CASSLGSGGLYEQYF.

The J gene is TRBJ1-1, the V gene TRBV7-9; D gene ambiguous. The CDR3 runs 13 residues. V shed 4 bases and J shed 0 bases, with 6 bases lying between them. Germline CDR1 and CDR2: SEHNR and FQNEAQ (reference sequence). Here the CDR3 DNA reads TGTGCCAGCAGCTCGGGGATGAACACTGAAGCTTTCTTT. This gives the protein CASSSGMNTEAFF.

On this clone itself: Other DNA sequences within the sample encode an identical CDR3. The CDR3: CASSLVQGYEQYF. DNA for the CDR3: TGCGCCAGCAGCTTGGTACAGGGCTACGAGCAGTACTTC. The rearrangement joins TRBV5-1 to TRBJ2-7; D might be TRBD1 (6 bases). V lost 0 bases and J lost 3, with 7 bases in between. Per germline, CDR1 SGHRS and CDR2 YFSETQ. This CDR3 spans 13 amino acids.

J is TRBJ1-1 and V is TRBV5-5; perhaps TRBD1 as D (5 bases). Between the trimmed V and J ends, which lost 0 bases and 4 bases, there was a span of 10 bases. Germline-derived CDR1 and CDR2 are SGHKS and YYEKEE (reference sequence). CDR3 size: 14 residues. For the CDR3, the DNA is TGTGCCAGCAGCTTGGCGGAAGGGGTCACTGAAGCTTTCTTT. This codes for CASSLAEGVTEAFF.

The rearrangement joins TRBV30 to TRBJ2-7; D remains unclear. Germline loops: CDR1 GTSNPN, CDR2 SVGIG (reference sequence). The CDR3 spans 12 residues. The germline V and J ends were trimmed by 5 bases and 6 bases, with 14 bases remaining between them. Here the CDR3 reads CAWGRPRGEQYF. The CDR3 coding sequence is TGTGCCTGGGGAAGACCTAGAGGCGAGCAGTACTTC.

The chain recombines TRBV7-9 with TRBJ2-1, with 8 nucleotides matching TRBD1. The CDR3 is 16 amino acids. V shed 5 bases and J 1 base; nucleotides not matched to a gene: 7. CDR1 is SEHNR and CDR2 is FQNEAQ in the germline V gene (reference sequence). The CDR3 is CASSDRGNRSYNEQFF. CDR3 DNA sequence: TGTGCCAGCAGCGACAGGGGTAATAGGTCCTACAATGAGCAGTTCTTC.

V and J are TRBV7-8 and TRBJ2-5, with 10 bases matching TRBD1. The end of the DNA fits TRBJ2-7 better, so the J call may be wrong. Germline V gene sequence: CDR1 SGHVS, CDR2 FQNEAQ. The CDR3 has 17 residues. The CDR3 DNA reads as TGTGCCAGCAGCGTAAGGGACAGGGGTAGTCCACCCTACGAGCAGTACTTC. Its protein is CASSVRDRGSPPYEQYF.

V usage is TRBV11-2 and J usage is TRBJ2-3; 7 nucleotides match TRBD2. Trimming removed 5 bases from V and 4 bases from J; junction bases left unmatched: 12. Per germline, CDR1 SGHAT and CDR2 FQNNGV. This CDR3 is 16 amino acids long. The CDR3, as DNA: TGTGCCAGCAGCGGAGGAATGGGAGGGAGTGCAGATACGCAGTATTTT. Its translation: CASSGGMGGSADTQYF.

V is TRBV28 and J is TRBJ1-2; no definite D call. The CDR3 sequence is 15 residues long. Germline CDR1 and CDR2: MDHEN and SYDVKM. Trimming removed 5 bases at V and 7 bases at J, with 20 bases between. The CDR3 loop reads CASSGENLGLGGYTF. The CDR3 DNA follows: TGTGCCAGCAGTGGGGAGAATCTAGGCCTCGGTGGCTACACCTTC.

The rearrangement links TRBV5-1 to TRBJ2-5; 8 nucleotides line up with TRBD1. V shed 4 bases and J 3 bases; nucleotides not matched to a gene: 5. The CDR3 covers 14 residues. Germline lookup yields CDR1 SGHRS and CDR2 YFSETQ. The CDR3: CASSPRTGKETQYF. CDR3 nucleotide sequence: TGCGCCAGCAGCCCCCGGACAGGGAAAGAGACCCAGTACTTC.

This sequence joins TRBV6-1 and TRBJ2-7, with 8 bases lining up with TRBD2. The CDR3 contains 14 residues. The germline V gene encodes CDR1 MNHNS and CDR2 SASEGT. After removal of 2 bases from V and 4 bases from J, the junction contained 4 bases not matched to a gene. The DNA for the CDR3 is TGTGCCAGCAGTGAACTTGGCGGGAGGTACGAGCAGTACTTC. It encodes CASSELGGRYEQYF.